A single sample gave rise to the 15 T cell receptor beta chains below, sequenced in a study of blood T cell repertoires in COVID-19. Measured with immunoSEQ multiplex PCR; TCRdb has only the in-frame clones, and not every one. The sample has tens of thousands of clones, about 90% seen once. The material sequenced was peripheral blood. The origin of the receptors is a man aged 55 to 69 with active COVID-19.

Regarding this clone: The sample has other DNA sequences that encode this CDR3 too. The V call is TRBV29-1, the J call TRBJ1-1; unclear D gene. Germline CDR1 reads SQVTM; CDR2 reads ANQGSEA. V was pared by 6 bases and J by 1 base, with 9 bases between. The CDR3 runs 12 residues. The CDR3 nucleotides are TGCAGCGTCGAACCGGGGAACACTGAAGCTTTCTTT. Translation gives CSVEPGNTEAFF.

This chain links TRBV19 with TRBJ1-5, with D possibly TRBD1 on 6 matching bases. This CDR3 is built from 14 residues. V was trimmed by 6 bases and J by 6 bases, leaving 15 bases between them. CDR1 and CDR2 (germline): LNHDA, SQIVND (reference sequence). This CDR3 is CASREAGEAQPQHF. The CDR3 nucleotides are TGTGCCAGTAGGGAGGCAGGGGAAGCTCAGCCCCAGCATTTT.

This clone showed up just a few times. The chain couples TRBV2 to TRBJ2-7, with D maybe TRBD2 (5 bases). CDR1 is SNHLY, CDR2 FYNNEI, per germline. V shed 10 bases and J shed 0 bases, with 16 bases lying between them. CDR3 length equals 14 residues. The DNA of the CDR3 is TGTGCCACCCGGAGGTCCCATAGCTCCTACGAGCAGTACTTC. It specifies CATRRSHSSYEQYF.

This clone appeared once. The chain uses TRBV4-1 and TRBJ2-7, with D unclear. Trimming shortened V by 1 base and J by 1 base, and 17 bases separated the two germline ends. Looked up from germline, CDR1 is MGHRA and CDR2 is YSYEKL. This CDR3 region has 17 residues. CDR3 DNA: TGCGCCAGCAGCCAAGGAATTTTGCGGTCGGCTTCCTACGAGCAGTACTTC. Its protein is CASSQGILRSASYEQYF.

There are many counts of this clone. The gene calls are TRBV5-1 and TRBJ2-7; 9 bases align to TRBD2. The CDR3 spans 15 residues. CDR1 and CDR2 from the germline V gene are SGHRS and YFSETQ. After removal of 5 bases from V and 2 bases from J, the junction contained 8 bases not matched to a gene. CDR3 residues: CASRGLAGRAYEQYF. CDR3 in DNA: TGCGCCAGCAGGGGTCTAGCGGGAAGAGCCTACGAGCAGTACTTC.

This chain's CDR3 is CASSSLGLAAYNEQFF. The CDR3 DNA reads as TGCGCCAGCAGTAGTTTGGGACTAGCGGCCTACAATGAGCAGTTCTTC. The chain joins TRBV10-1 to TRBJ2-1; 11 nucleotides line up with TRBD2. The J segment lost 2 bases and the V segment lost 5 bases, leaving 5 bases of the junction unmatched. There are 16 residues in the CDR3. The germline V gene encodes CDR1 WNHNN and CDR2 SYGVQD (reference sequence).

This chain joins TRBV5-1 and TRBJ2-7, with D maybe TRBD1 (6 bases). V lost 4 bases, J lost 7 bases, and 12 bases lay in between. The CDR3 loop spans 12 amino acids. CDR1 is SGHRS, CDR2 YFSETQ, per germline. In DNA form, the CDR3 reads TGCGCCAGCAGCCTGGACAGTGGGGAGCAGTACTTC. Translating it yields CASSLDSGEQYF.

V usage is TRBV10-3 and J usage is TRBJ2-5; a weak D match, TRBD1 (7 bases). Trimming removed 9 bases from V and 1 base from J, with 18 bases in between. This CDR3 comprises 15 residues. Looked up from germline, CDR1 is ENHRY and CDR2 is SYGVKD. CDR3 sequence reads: CAINDQGEAQETQYF. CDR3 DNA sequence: TGTGCCATAAACGACCAGGGGGAGGCCCAAGAGACCCAGTACTTC.

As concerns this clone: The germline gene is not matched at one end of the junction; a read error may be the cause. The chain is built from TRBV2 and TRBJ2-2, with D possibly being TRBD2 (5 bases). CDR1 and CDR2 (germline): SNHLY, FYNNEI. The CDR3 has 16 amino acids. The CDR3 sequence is CASSEAQADGHRGAVF. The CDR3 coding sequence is TGTGCCAGCAGTGAAGCGCAGGCGGACGGGCACCGGGGAGCTGTTTTT.

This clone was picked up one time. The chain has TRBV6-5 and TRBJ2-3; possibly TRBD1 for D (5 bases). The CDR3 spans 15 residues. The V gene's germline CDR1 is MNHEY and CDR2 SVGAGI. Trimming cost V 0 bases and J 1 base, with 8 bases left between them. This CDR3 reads CASSYSGAGTDTQYF. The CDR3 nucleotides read TGTGCCAGCAGTTACTCTGGGGCGGGCACAGATACGCAGTATTTT.

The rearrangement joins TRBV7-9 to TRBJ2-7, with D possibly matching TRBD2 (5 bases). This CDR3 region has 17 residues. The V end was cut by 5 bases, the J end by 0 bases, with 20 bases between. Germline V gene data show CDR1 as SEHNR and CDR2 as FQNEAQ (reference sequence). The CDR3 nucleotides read TGTGCCAGCAGCCTAGGCATAGGAGCTAGCATCTCCTACGAGCAGTACTTC. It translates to CASSLGIGASISYEQYF.

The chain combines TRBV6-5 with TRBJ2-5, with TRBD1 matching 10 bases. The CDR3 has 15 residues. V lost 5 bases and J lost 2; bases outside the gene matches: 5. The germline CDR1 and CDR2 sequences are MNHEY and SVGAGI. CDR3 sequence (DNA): TGTGCCAGCAGTAGGAGGACAGGGGGTCAAGAGACCCAGTACTTC. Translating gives CASSRRTGGQETQYF.

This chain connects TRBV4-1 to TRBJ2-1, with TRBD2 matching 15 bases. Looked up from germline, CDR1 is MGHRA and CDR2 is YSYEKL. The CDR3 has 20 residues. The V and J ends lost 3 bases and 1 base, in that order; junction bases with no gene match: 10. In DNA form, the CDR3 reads TGCGCCAGCAGCCATGCCTTAGGACTAGCGGGAGGGTATTCCTACAATGAGCAGTTCTTC. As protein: CASSHALGLAGGYSYNEQFF.

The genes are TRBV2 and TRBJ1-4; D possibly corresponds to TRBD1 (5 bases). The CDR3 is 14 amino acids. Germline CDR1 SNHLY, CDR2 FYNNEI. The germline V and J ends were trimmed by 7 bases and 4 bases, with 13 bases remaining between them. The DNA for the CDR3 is TGTGCCAGCAAAAGGGAGGACAATAATGAAAAACTGTTTTTT. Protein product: CASKREDNNEKLFF.

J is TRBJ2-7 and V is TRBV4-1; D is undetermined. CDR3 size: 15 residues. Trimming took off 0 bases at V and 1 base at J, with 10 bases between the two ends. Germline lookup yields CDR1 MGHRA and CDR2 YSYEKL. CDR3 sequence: CASSQDWQISYEQYF. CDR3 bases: TGCGCCAGCAGCCAAGACTGGCAGATTTCCTACGAGCAGTACTTC.